This T cell receptor (beta chain) was sequenced in a study of T cells after yellow fever vaccination. Study-level background: By means of CD3, CD45RA, CCR7 and CD95, the EM, EMRA, CM and Tscm memory subsets were sorted.

Whole-study results and caveats: Almost none of the vaccine-responding clonotypes turned up in sorted memory subsets on day 0, the data showed.

A single count supports this clonotype. A clone one base away is much larger, so this may be a read error. MiXCR, run by TCRdb on the 5' RACE reads, gives a single entry per CDR3 protein. The table has around 50,000 distinct CDR3 sequences, 6% to 7% seen once; the top ten hold 8.5% to 12%. The CDR3 is 13 amino acids. Germline V CDR1 and CDR2: SGHTA, FQGNSA. V trimming: 5 bases; J trimming: 8 bases; junction bases outside the gene matches: 9. The receptor was derived from a man aged 30 to 39 who received the YFV17D yellow fever vaccine. This chain joins TRBV7-2 and TRBJ2-7, with 7 bases aligning to TRBD2. The sequences come from PBMCs, either bulk or a sorted T-cell subset (CD4+, CD8+, memory, or dextramer-sorted; not recorded which), collected 45 days after the yellow fever booster vaccination. CDR3 region: CASSQPSGIKQYF. The CDR3 DNA sequence: TGTGCCAGCAGCCAGCCCAGCGGGATTAAGCAGTACTTC.